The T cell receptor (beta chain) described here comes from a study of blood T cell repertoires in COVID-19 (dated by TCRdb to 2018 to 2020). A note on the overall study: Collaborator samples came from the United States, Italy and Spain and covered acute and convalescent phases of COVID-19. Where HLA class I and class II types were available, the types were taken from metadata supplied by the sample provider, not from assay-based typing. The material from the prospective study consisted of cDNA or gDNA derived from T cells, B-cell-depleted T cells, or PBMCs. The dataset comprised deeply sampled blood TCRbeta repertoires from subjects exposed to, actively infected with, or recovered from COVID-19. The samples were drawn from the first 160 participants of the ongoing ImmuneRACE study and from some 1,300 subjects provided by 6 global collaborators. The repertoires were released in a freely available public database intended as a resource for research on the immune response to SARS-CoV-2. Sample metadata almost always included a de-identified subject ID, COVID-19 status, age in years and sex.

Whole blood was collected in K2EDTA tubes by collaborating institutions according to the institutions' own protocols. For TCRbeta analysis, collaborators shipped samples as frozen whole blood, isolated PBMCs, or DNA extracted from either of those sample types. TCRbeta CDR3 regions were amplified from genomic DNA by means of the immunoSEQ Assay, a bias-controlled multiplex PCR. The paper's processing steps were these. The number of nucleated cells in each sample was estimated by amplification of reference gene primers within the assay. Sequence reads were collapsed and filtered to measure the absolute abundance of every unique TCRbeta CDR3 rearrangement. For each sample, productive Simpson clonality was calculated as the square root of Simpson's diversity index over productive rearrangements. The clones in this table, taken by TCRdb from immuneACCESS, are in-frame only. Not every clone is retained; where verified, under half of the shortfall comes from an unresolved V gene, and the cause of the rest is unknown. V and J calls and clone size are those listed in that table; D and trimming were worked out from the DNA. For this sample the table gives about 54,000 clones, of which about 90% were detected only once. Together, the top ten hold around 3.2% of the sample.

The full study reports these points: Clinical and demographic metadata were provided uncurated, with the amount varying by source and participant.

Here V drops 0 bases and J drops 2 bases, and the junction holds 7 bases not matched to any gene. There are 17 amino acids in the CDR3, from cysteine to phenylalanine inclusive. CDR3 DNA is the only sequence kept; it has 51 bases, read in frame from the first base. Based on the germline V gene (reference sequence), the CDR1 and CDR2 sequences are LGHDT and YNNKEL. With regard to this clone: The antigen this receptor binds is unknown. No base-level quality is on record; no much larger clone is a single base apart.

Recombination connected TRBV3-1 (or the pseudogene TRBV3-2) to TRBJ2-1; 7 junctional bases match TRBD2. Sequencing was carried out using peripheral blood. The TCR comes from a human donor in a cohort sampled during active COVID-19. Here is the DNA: TGTGCCAGCAGCCAAGATCCTCCGGGAGGACCCTACAATGAGCAGTTCTTC. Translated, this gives CASSQDPPGGPYNEQFF.